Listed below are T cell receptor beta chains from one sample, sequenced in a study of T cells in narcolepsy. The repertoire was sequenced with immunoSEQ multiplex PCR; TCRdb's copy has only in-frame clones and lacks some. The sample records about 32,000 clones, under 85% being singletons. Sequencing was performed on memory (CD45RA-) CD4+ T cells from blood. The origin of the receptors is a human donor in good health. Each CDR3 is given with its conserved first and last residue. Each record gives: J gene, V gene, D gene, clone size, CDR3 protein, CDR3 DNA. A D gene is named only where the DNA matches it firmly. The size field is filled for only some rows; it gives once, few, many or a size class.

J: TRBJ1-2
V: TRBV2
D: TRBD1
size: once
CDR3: CASYRGRDGYTF
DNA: TGTGCCAGTTACAGGGGGCGGGACGGCTACACCTTC

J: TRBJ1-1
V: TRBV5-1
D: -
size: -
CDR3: CASTRDTQNTEAFF
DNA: TGCGCCAGCACCCGGGACACCCAGAACACTGAAGCTTTCTTT

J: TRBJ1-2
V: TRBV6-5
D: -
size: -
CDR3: CAGSYRGAGRYGYTF
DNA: TGTGCCGGCAGTTACCGGGGGGCAGGGAGGTATGGCTACACCTTC

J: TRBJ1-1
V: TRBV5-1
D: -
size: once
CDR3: CASSLLGGTEAFF
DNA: TGCGCCAGCAGCTTGCTCGGGGGCACTGAAGCTTTCTTT

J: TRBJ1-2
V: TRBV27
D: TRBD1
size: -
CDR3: CASGPRDRPLYGYTF
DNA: TGTGCCAGCGGGCCCCGGGACAGGCCTCTCTATGGCTACACCTTC

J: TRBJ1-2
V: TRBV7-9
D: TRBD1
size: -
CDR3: CASSLTGGADGYTF
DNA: TGTGCCAGCAGCCTAACAGGGGGCGCTGACGGCTACACCTTC

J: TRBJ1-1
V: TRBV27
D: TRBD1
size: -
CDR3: CASRPRQGSTEAFF
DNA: TGTGCCAGCAGACCCCGACAGGGGAGCACTGAAGCTTTCTTT

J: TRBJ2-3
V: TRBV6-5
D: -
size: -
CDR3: CASSLGRSDTQYF
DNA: TGTGCCAGCAGTTTAGGACGTTCAGATACGCAGTATTTT

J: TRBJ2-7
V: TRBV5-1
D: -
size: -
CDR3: CASSLVVRGEQYF
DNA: TGCGCCAGCAGCTTGGTGGTCAGGGGCGAGCAGTACTTC

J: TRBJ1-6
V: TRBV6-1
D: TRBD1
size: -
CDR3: CASSSGQVHSPLHF
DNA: TGTGCCAGCAGTTCAGGACAGGTTCATTCACCCCTCCACTTT

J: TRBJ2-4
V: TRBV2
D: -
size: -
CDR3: CASSDLGGNIQYF
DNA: TGTGCCAGCAGTGACTTAGGGGGAAACATTCAGTACTTC

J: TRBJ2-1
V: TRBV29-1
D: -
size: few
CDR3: CSVSPVGGPYNEQFF
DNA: TGCAGCGTTTCCCCCGTGGGGGGCCCCTACAATGAGCAGTTCTTC

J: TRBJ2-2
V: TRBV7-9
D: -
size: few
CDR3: CASSQVRGGGELFF
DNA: TGTGCCAGCAGCCAGGTAAGGGGTGGCGGGGAGCTGTTTTTT

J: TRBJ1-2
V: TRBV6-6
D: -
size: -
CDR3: CASSPQPNYGYTF
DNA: TGTGCCAGCAGTCCTCAGCCTAACTATGGCTACACCTTC

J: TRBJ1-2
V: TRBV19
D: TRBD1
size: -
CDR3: CASSILDRVDGYTF
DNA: TGTGCCAGTAGTATCCTGGACAGGGTAGATGGCTACACCTTC

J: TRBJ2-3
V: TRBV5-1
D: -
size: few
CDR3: CASSPSTGPGDTQYF
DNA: TGCGCCAGCAGCCCCTCGACAGGCCCGGGAGATACGCAGTATTTT

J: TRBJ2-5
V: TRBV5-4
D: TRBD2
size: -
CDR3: CASSLASGGAGVETQYF
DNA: TGTGCCAGCAGCTTGGCTAGCGGGGGGGCTGGGGTAGAGACCCAGTACTTC

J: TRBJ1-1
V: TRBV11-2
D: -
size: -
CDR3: CASSLDITNTEAFF
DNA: TGTGCCAGCAGCTTAGATATCACGAACACTGAAGCTTTCTTT

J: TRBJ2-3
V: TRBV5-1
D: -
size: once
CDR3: CASSLAAGSTTDTQYF
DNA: TGCGCCAGCAGCTTGGCGGCAGGTAGCACCACAGATACGCAGTATTTT

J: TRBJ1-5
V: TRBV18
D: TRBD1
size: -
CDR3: CASSPRGQGGLSNQPQHF
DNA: TGTGCCAGCTCACCCAGGGGACAGGGAGGCCTTAGCAATCAGCCCCAGCATTTT

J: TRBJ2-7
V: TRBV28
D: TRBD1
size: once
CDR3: CASSRDRGGPGPYEQYF
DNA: TGTGCCAGCAGCCGAGACCGAGGGGGCCCCGGTCCTTACGAGCAGTACTTC

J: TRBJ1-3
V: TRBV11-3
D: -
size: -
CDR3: CASSLESGNTIYF
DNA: TGTGCCAGCAGCTTGGAATCAGGAAACACCATATATTTT

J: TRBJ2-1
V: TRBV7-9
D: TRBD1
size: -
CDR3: CASSRWSGQGASSYNEQFF
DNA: TGTGCCAGCAGCCGGTGGAGCGGACAGGGGGCGAGCTCCTACAATGAGCAGTTCTTC

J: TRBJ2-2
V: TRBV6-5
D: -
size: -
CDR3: CASSYQGTNTGELFF
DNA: TGTGCCAGCAGTTATCAGGGAACGAACACCGGGGAGCTGTTTTTT

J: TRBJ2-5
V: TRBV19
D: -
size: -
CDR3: CASSTRTALETQYF
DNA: TGTGCCAGTAGTACCCGGACCGCCCTGGAGACCCAGTACTTC

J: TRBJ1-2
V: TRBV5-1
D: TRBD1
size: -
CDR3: CASSSGQGSYYGYTF
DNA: TGCGCCAGCAGCTCGGGACAGGGGTCTTACTATGGCTACACCTTC

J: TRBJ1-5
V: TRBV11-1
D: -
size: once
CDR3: CASSPSRNQPQHF
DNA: TGTGCCAGCAGCCCTTCGAGGAATCAGCCCCAGCATTTT

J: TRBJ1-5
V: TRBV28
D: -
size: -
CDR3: CASSLSVGGAGQPQHF
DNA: TGTGCCAGCAGTTTATCGGTCGGGGGGGCGGGGCAGCCCCAGCATTTT

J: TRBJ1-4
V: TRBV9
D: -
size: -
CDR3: CASSVGGGGYEKLFF
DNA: TGTGCCAGCAGCGTAGGTGGTGGGGGTTATGAAAAACTGTTTTTT

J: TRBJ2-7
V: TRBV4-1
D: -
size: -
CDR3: CASSQVGTLSYEQYF
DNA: TGCGCCAGCAGCCAAGTGGGAACACTCTCCTACGAGCAGTACTTC

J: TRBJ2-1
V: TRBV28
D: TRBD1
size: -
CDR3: CASSLGVGTGVNEQFF
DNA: TGTGCCAGCAGTTTAGGTGTCGGGACAGGGGTCAATGAGCAGTTCTTC

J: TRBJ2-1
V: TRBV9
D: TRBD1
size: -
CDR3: CASSPRDRGVYEQFF
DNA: TGTGCCAGCAGCCCCCGGGACAGGGGGGTCTATGAGCAGTTCTTC

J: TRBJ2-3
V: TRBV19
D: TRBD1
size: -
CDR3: CASRDRGTDTQYF
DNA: TGTGCCAGTCGTGACAGGGGCACAGATACGCAGTATTTT

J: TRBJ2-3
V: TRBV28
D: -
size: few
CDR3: CASSLAGAQDTQYF
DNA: TGTGCCAGCAGTTTAGCGGGGGCTCAAGATACGCAGTATTTT

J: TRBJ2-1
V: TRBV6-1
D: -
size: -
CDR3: CASSEVWSDNEQFF
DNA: TGTGCCAGCAGTGAAGTCTGGTCCGACAATGAGCAGTTCTTC

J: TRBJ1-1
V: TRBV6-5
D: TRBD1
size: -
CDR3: CASRRTGGKAFF
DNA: TGTGCCAGCAGACGGACAGGTGGAAAAGCTTTCTTT

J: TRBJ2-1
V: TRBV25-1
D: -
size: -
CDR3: CASQRPGGSDEQFF
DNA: TGTGCCAGTCAACGACCGGGGGGCTCGGATGAGCAGTTCTTC

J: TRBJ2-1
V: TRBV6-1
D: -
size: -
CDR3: CASRPRTGGAYEQFF
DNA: TGTGCCAGCAGACCCAGGACAGGAGGGGCCTATGAGCAGTTCTTC

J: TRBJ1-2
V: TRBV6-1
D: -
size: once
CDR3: CASRRGVYGYTF
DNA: TGTGCCAGCAGAAGGGGGGTGTATGGCTACACCTTC

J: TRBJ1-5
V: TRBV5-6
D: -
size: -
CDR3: CASSLLGKAGSNQPQHF
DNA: TGTGCCAGCAGCTTATTGGGGAAGGCGGGAAGCAATCAGCCCCAGCATTTT

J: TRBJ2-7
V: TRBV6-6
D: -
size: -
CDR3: CASRHGTYYEQYF
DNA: TGTGCCAGCAGACACGGGACTTACTACGAGCAGTACTTC

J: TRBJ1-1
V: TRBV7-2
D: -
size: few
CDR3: CASSLVRTEAFF
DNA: TGTGCCAGCAGCTTAGTTAGGACTGAAGCTTTCTTT

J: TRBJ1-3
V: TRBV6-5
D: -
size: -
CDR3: CASSRPENTIYF
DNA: TGTGCCAGCAGCCGCCCGGAAAACACCATATATTTT

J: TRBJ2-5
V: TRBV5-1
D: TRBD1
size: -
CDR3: CASSSGQGAETQYF
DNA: TGCGCCAGCAGCTCGGGACAGGGGGCAGAGACCCAGTACTTC

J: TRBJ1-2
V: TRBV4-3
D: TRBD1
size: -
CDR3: CASSLSRDRGGYGYTF
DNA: TGCGCCAGCAGCCTTTCCCGGGACAGGGGAGGCTATGGCTACACCTTC

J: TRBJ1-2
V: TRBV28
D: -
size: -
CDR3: CASSFPRVNYGYTF
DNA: TGTGCCAGCAGTTTTCCCAGGGTAAACTATGGCTACACCTTC